This T cell receptor (beta chain) was captured by sequencing in a study of T cell responses to AZD1222 COVID-19 vaccine listed by TCRdb under 2021. In the study overall: TCR sequencing covered 233 trial participants: nearly 210 given two doses of AZD1222 and approximately 26 given two doses of MenACWY control vaccine. Enrollment into the trials was organized by age into subgroups of 18-55, 56-69 and 70-plus years, and those subgroups contained roughly 140, 27 and 60 TCR-sequenced participants, respectively.

General study outcomes and caveats: CD4 TCRs associated with the vaccine covered the entire spike protein, and the dominant responses were in regions 160-218 and 743-854. Only a handful of AZD1222 recipients were SARS-CoV-2 seropositive at baseline, limiting conclusions about previously exposed vaccinees. Most participants were white British and females outnumbered males, and the authors suggested that clonal diversity may have been underestimated. After two AZD1222 doses, spike-specific TCR breadth and depth were significantly higher than at day 0 and than in MenACWY recipients. Reportedly, close to half of the unique spike-specific TCRs recognized epitopes lying outside the regions that are mutated in the B.1.351 and B.1.1.7 variants. The 56-69-year group was small, and its depth increase did not reach significance, likely because of low power. Because no samples from the day 14 peak response were available, repertoires could be characterized only after the peak T cell response.

Taken with the paper, the label for time point translates to: about 28 days (+/-7) after the second vaccine dose. AZD1222 recipients whose second dose came at about 4 weeks and those whose second dose came at about 12 weeks were combined into one group, since spike-specific TCR depth and breadth did not differ between the two schedules. Samples from vaccinated people were obtained from the UK trials COV001 and COV002, which included a single-blind randomized controlled phase 2/3 trial of AZD1222 (ChAdOx1 nCoV-19) in healthy adults. For TCRbeta chain sequencing, PBMC samples from trial participants were taken at day 0 and at day 28 after the second dose. The CDR3 measures 15 amino acids from cysteine to phenylalanine. CDR3 DNA is the only sequence kept; it has 45 bases, read in frame from the first base. CDR1 and CDR2 were assigned from the germline V gene (reference sequence) as GTSNPN and SVGIG. V was cut back by 4 bases and J by 5 bases, leaving a gap of 18 bases between them.

Details on this clone: What antigen it recognizes has not been identified. Base qualities are not at hand, and no much larger clone is one base apart.

The CDR3 regions of human TCRbeta chains were analyzed by immunosequencing. On the authors' methods: Repertoire TCRs were matched against a reference library of SARS-CoV-2-specific TCRs generated with the MIRA antigen-specificity platform. Breadth was defined as the fraction of unique TCRs that were SARS-CoV-2-associated. Depth was defined as the fraction of total T cells that were SARS-CoV-2-associated. Using the MIRA data, every spike-specific TCR was mapped to the spike region that the TCR reacted to and assigned to either a CD4 or a CD8 class. Log10-transformed breadth and depth values were compared by one-way ANOVA with Sidak's multiple comparisons tests. Drawn from immuneACCESS, this table holds only the in-frame rearrangements with V and J called that TCRdb kept. Clones are partly lost; checked studies trace under half to an unresolved V gene and leave the rest unexplained. V, J and clone size reflect that table, while D and trimming were determined from the DNA. Here the sample has about 150,000 clones; 75% to 90% occur a single time. The ten largest clones take up over 8% of the sample.

The sequence was obtained from an adult who received the AZD1222 COVID-19 vaccine. The V and J segments used are TRBV30 and TRBJ1-5; TRBD1 might be the D gene, on 6 matching bases. This sample comprised peripheral blood, obtained 28 days after the second AZD1222 dose. The nucleotide sequence is TGTGCCTGGAAAGCACAGGGAGGGGGGTATCAGCCCCAGCATTTT. This codes for CAWKAQGGGYQPQHF.